Below are 4 T cell receptor beta chains sequenced from a single sample in a study of cytomegalovirus exposure and HLA in healthy donors. In the PCR, 60 Vbeta and 13 Jbeta primers were used. Generated by immunoSEQ multiplex PCR, the TCRdb table keeps only in-frame clones and is missing some. Among approximately 99,000 clones, roughly four fifths were seen once, and the ten largest hold less than 4.5%. Source material: PBMCs. The receptors come from a man in his forties or fifties in good health and CMV-seronegative.

The chain combines TRBV6-6 with TRBJ1-5, with 7 bases lining up with TRBD1. The CDR3 sequence is 15 residues long. The V and J ends lost 4 bases and 4 bases, in that order; junction bases with no gene match: 7. Germline values: CDR1 MNHNY, CDR2 SVGAGI (reference sequence). This CDR3 reads CASSFQTTGNQPQHF. CDR3 nucleotides: TGTGCCAGCAGTTTCCAAACGACAGGGAATCAGCCCCAGCATTTT.

V and J are TRBV6-5 and TRBJ2-2, with a weak D call TRBD2 (5 bases). This CDR3 is built from 13 residues. Trimming took off 5 bases at V and 5 bases at J, with 9 bases between the two ends. Per germline, CDR1 MNHEY and CDR2 SVGAGI. The CDR3 region is CASSKLGTGELFF. The CDR3 DNA is TGTGCCAGCAGTAAACTAGGGACCGGGGAGCTGTTTTTT.

This clone has just a few counts. The chain has TRBV6-5 and TRBJ2-3; 7 bases map to TRBD2. The V and J ends lost 0 bases and 9 bases, in that order; junction bases with no gene match: 0. This CDR3 is 12 amino acids long. The V gene's germline CDR1 is MNHEY and CDR2 SVGAGI. As DNA, the CDR3 is TGTGCCAGCAGTTACTCGGGAGGGACGCAGTATTTT. Protein: CASSYSGGTQYF.

The CDR3 nucleotides read TGTGCCAGCAGTCTACTATGGCCGAAAGAGACCCAGTACTTC. Encoded protein: CASSLLWPKETQYF. The gene calls are TRBV27 and TRBJ2-5; D uncertain. Germline V gene data show CDR1 as MNHEY and CDR2 as SMNVEV (reference sequence). V was pared by 5 bases and J by 3 bases, with 13 bases between. CDR3 length equals 14 residues.